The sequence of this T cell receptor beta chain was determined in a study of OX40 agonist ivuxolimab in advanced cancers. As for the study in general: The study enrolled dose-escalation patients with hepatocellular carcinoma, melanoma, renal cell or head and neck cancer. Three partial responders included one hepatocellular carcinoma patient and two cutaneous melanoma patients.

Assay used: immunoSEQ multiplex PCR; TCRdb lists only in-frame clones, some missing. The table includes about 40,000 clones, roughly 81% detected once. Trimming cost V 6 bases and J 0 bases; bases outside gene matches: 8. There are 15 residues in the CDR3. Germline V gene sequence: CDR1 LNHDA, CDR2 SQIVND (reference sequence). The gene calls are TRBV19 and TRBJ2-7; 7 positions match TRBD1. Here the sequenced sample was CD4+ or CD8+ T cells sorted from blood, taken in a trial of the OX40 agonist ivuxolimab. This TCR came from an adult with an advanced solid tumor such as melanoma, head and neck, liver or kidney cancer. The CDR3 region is CASRKTGTDSYEQYF. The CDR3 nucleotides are TGTGCCAGTAGGAAGACCGGGACAGACTCCTACGAGCAGTACTTC.